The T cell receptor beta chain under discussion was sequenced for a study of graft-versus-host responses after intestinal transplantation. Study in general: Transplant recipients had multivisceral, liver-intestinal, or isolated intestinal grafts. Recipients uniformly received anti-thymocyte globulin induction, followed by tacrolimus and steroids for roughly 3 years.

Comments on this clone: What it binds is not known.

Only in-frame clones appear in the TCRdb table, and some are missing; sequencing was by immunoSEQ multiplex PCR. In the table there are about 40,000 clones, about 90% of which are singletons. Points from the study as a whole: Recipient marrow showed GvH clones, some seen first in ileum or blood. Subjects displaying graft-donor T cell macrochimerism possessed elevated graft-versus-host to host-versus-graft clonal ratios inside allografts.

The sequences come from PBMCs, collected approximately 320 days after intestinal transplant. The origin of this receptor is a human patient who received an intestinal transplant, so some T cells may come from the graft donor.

CDR3 region: CASSYPPTGSYEQYF. CDR3 DNA: TGTGCCAGCAGTTACCCCCCGACTGGCTCCTACGAGCAGTACTTC. V and J are TRBV6-6 and TRBJ2-7; unclear D gene. The CDR3 loop spans 15 amino acids. The V and J ends lost 2 bases and 0 bases respectively, with 11 bases between them. Germline V CDR1 and CDR2: MNHNY, SVGAGI (reference sequence).